This TCR beta chain is from a study of CD8+CD57+ T cells in acquired aplastic anemia. J was trimmed by 1 base and V by 2 bases; bases with no gene match: 5. The germline V gene encodes CDR1 LNHDA and CDR2 SQIVND (reference sequence). The CDR3 contains 15 residues. This clonotype appeared a single time. Genomic DNA constituted the template upon which TCR beta VDJ and CDR3 profiling was performed. MiXCR, applied by TCRdb to the reads, yields one record per CDR3 protein. There are 200,000 to 250,000 distinct CDR3 sequences in the sample; about 62% occur only once, and roughly 64% lies in the top ten. Sequencing involved patients with CD8+CD57+ cell expansion previously shown by flow cytometry.

The TCR comes from a human donor with aplastic anemia. Sequencing was done on a sample of sorted CD4+, CD8+, or CD8+CD57+ T cells (not recorded which) from PBMCs. The chain couples TRBV19 to TRBJ2-7; 7 bases line up with TRBD1. CDR3 in amino acids: CASSIWTGTSYEQYF. CDR3 in DNA: TGTGCCAGTAGTATATGGACAGGTACGTCCTACGAGCAGTACTTC.